This T cell receptor beta chain was found in a study of shared clonotypes between healthy human individuals (dated by TCRdb to the early 2020s). Some background on the complete study: Two women and three men aged 18 to 49 years were included in the cohort. The study deeply sequenced blood TCR repertoires of about 5 healthy adults to estimate repertoire size and the extent of clonotype sharing between individuals. To increase sequencing depth and limit assay-specific biases, TCR repertoire library preparation and sequencing were carried out by different laboratories using diverse techniques. For each donor, CD4 naive and CD4 memory were each given three plates, CD8 naive was given two plates, and CD8 memory was given one plate. Leukapheresis yielded between about 0.94 and 8.9 billion PBMCs per donor.

Including cysteine and phenylalanine, the CDR3 has 17 amino acids. The DNA shown is the 51-base CDR3, in frame from base 1. The germline V and J ends show losses of 5 bases and 2 bases respectively, and no gene match explains 9 bases of the junction. CDR1 and CDR2 (SGHTA, FQGNSA) derive from the germline V gene. General study outcomes and caveats: Naive subsets generally had larger estimated clonotype richness than memory subsets did. Incomplete sequencing was indicated by rarefaction of sorted-subset datasets, despite the large sequencing depth. When a handful of donors were compared, the shared fraction of clonotypes was approximately 5% for naive CD4, 3.5% to 4% for naive CD8, 2.3% for memory CD4, and around 0.37% for memory CD8. Compared with non-shared clonotypes, clonotypes shared by all four sorted-subset donors had higher generation probabilities. Because the study included a small number of donors, the genetic and exposure-history diversity represented was limited. Pairwise subsampling led to the expectation that sequencing depth would affect the degree of clonotype sharing among donors. Sampling was restricted to blood, and TCR repertoires in tissues likely differ from the TCR repertoires found in blood.

TCR CDR3 regions were amplified from genomic DNA by multiplex PCR using the deep immunoSEQ assay. Extracted genomic DNA from each cell subset was spread evenly across all wells of several immunoSEQ 96-well plates, with each plate serving as a replicate. For sorted subsets, around 200 ng genomic DNA, equal to 30,000 to 35,000 T cell genomes, was loaded into each replicate PCR. Purified libraries were measured with a Qubit 3.0 fluorometer, size-checked on a Bioanalyzer 2100, and measured again with the KAPA Library Quantification kit. Every immunoSEQ 96-well plate was sequenced on a dedicated single-read 150-cycle Illumina NextSeq 550 flow cell. The paper's data handling went like this. Because only junctional sequences without quality scores were contained in the immunoSEQ output, filtering matching that applied to full-length reads could not be performed. To assign V/J genes and CDR3, sequences were annotated using PyIR, a Python wrapper for IgBLAST v1.9, with IMGT germline references. Reads were removed for weak V/J assignments (E-value above 1e-6), missing CDR3, stop codons, out-of-frame junctions, or ambiguous translated residues. V3J clonotypes were defined as sequences sharing an identical inferred V gene, J gene, and CDR3 amino acid sequence. Percentage overlap between repertoires was computed as shared unique clonotypes divided by the size of the smaller repertoire. RTK rarefaction, the Chao1 estimator, and Recon v2.1 estimates of unobserved clonotypes were used to assess repertoire richness. For all TCRbeta clonotypes obtained by the gDNA method from a few donors, generation probabilities were computed with OLGA. The clones in this table, taken by TCRdb from immuneACCESS, are in-frame only. Not every clone is retained; where verified, under half of the shortfall comes from an unresolved V gene, and the cause of the rest is unknown. The D gene and trimming were derived from the DNA, and the V and J assignments and clone size from that table. Present in this sample are a few million clones, approximately 94% of which were seen just once. Jointly, the top ten make up under 0.15% of the sample.

Comments on this clone: The antigen it recognizes is unknown. One base away there is no much larger clone; base qualities are not given.

Healthy HIV-negative adults with no recently reported acute infections or vaccinations were included as donors. Every donor was a Caucasian adult residing in Nashville, Tennessee, USA. Magnetic negative selection was used to enrich CD4+ T cells, after which naive cells were positively selected on CD45RA and the negative fraction became the memory subset. Blood was collected by leukapheresis, and PBMCs were isolated by Ficoll-Histopaque density gradient centrifugation and then cryopreserved in liquid nitrogen vapor phase. Purity and quantity of every magnetically sorted T cell population were checked by analytical flow cytometry. Each sorted fraction had its genomic DNA isolated and then quantified by UV absorbance on a Nanodrop 2000c.

Recombination connected TRBV7-2 to TRBJ2-3; TRBD2 matches 11 bases in the middle. This TCR was recovered from a man younger than 35 in good health. The sample consisted of naive CD4+ T cells sorted from blood. The sample's cell subset or site label is to be understood as: CD45RA+ positively selected. The DNA is as follows: TGTGCCAGCAGCCCAAGACTAGCGGGAAGTATCACAGATACGCAGTATTTT. This sequence encodes CASSPRLAGSITDTQYF. The reference TRBV7-2 and TRBJ2-3 proteins fill in what lies around the CDR3, so the full variable domain reads GAGVSQSPSNKVTEKGKDVELRCDPISGHTALYWYRQSLGQGLEFLIYFQGNSAPDKSGLPSDRFSAERTGGSVSTLTIQRTQQEDSAVYLCASSPRLAGSITDTQYFGPGTRLTVL.